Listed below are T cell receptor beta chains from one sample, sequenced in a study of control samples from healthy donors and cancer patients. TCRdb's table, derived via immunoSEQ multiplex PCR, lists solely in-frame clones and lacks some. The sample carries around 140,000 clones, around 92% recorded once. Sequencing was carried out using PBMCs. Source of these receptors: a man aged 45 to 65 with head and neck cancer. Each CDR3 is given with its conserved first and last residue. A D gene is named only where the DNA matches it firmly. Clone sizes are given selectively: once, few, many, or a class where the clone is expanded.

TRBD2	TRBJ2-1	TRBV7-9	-	CASSLTAGSRDEQFF	TGTGCCAGCAGCTTAACAGCGGGATCAAGAGATGAGCAGTTCTTC
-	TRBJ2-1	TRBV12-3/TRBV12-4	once	CASSFRGHEQFF	TGTGCCAGCAGTTTCAGGGGACATGAGCAGTTCTTC
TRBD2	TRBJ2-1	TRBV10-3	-	CAISNNRLAGVNEQFF	TGTGCCATCAGTAACAATAGACTAGCGGGAGTTAATGAGCAGTTCTTC
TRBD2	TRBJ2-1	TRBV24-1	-	CATSEGGAGAINEQFF	TGTGCCACCAGTGAAGGGGGAGCGGGAGCCATCAATGAGCAGTTCTTC
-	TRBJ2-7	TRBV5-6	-	CASSLRVGGYEQYF	TGTGCCAGCAGCCTTCGTGTGGGGGGCTACGAGCAGTACTTC
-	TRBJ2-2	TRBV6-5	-	CASSMTENTGELFF	TGTGCCAGCAGTATGACAGAGAACACCGGGGAGCTGTTTTTT
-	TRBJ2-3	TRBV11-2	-	CASSLGTVGDTQYF	TGTGCCAGCAGCTTAGGGACAGTGGGGGATACGCAGTATTTT
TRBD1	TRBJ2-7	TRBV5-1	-	CASSVVGQGRHEQYF	TGCGCCAGCAGCGTAGTAGGACAGGGGCGACACGAGCAGTACTTC
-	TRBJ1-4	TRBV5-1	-	CASSLAQGYNEKLFF	TGCGCCAGCAGCTTGGCCCAGGGGTATAATGAAAAACTGTTTTTT
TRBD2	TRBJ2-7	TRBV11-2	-	CASSLWLAGQGYEQYF	TGTGCCAGCAGCTTATGGCTAGCGGGGCAAGGATACGAGCAGTACTTC
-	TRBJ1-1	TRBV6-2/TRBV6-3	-	CASSKVGTPKAFF	TGTGCCAGCAGTAAGGTTGGGACACCGAAGGCTTTCTTT
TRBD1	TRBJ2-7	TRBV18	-	CASSLTDRGQSEQYF	TGTGCCAGCTCACTCACGGACAGGGGGCAGAGCGAGCAGTACTTC
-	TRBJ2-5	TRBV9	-	CASSVEPWVGETQYF	TGTGCCAGCAGCGTAGAACCCTGGGTTGGAGAGACCCAGTACTTC
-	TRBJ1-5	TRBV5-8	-	CASSSDSNQPQHF	TGTGCCAGCAGCTCCGATAGCAATCAGCCCCAGCATTTT
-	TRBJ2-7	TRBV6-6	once	CASSYIGEVREQYF	TGTGCCAGCAGTTACATAGGGGAAGTGCGCGAGCAGTACTTC
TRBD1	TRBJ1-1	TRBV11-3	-	CASSLGQGASEAFF	TGTGCCAGCAGCTTAGGGCAGGGGGCATCGGAAGCTTTCTTT
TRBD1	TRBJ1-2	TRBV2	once	CASSPTGGNYGYTF	TGTGCCAGCAGCCCGACAGGGGGTAACTATGGCTACACCTTC
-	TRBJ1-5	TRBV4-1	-	CASSTYSNQPQHF	TGCGCCAGCAGCACGTATAGCAATCAGCCCCAGCATTTT
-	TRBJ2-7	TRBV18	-	CASSPGQYEQYF	TGTGCCAGCTCACCAGGTCAATACGAGCAGTACTTC
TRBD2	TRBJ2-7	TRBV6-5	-	CASSYLAGAAYEQYF	TGTGCCAGCAGTTACCTAGCGGGAGCCGCCTACGAGCAGTACTTC
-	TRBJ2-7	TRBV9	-	CASSPSWQHSTYEQYF	TGTGCCAGCAGCCCTAGTTGGCAGCATAGTACCTACGAGCAGTACTTC
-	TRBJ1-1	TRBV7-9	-	CASSYPLAGNTEAFF	TGTGCCAGCAGCTACCCATTAGCCGGGAACACTGAAGCTTTCTTT
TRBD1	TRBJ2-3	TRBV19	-	CATHTGGRDTQYF	TGTGCCACTCACACAGGGGGCAGGGATACGCAGTATTTT
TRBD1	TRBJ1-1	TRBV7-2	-	CASSHPTGFTEAFF	TGTGCCAGCAGCCACCCGACAGGGTTCACTGAAGCTTTCTTT
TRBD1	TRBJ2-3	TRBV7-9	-	CASSRTGLVDTQYF	TGTGCCAGCAGCCGGACAGGGCTAGTAGATACGCAGTATTTT
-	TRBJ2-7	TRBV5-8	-	CASSLKTNSYEQYF	TGTGCCAGCAGCTTGAAGACCAATTCCTACGAGCAGTACTTC
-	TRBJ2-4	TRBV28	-	CASSFQGKNIQYF	TGTGCCAGCAGTTTCCAGGGCAAAAACATTCAGTACTTC
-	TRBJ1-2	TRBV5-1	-	CASNLGGSSGYTF	TGCGCCAGCAACCTCGGGGGTAGTAGTGGCTACACCTTC
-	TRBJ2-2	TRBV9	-	CASSVVSSPGELFF	TGTGCCAGCAGCGTAGTGTCGAGCCCCGGGGAGCTGTTTTTT
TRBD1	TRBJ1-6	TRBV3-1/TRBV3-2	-	CASSQGAGGNSPLHF	TGTGCCAGCAGCCAAGGGGCAGGGGGTAATTCACCCCTCCACTTT
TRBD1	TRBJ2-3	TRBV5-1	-	CASSLDRVSGTDTQYF	TGCGCCAGCAGCTTAGACAGGGTTAGCGGCACAGATACGCAGTATTTT
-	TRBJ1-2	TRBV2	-	CASSVSYGYTF	TGTGCCAGCAGTGTGAGTTATGGCTACACCTTC
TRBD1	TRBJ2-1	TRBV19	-	CASSAGGWDEQFF	TGTGCCAGTAGTGCAGGGGGCTGGGATGAGCAGTTCTTC
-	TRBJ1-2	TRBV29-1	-	CSVPRGAGGYTF	TGCAGCGTCCCCAGGGGCGCGGGAGGCTACACCTTC
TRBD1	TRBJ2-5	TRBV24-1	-	CATSDSRGQGETQYF	TGTGCCACCAGTGACTCCAGGGGGCAGGGTGAGACCCAGTACTTC
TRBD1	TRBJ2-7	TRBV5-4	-	CASSDSGQGAGQYF	TGTGCCAGCAGCGATTCGGGACAGGGGGCAGGGCAGTACTTC
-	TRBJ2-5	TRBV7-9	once	CASSSDGHGWGTQYF	TGTGCCAGCAGCTCCGATGGACACGGGTGGGGGACCCAGTACTTC
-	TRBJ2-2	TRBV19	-	CATITDNTGELFF	TGTGCCACCATCACTGATAACACCGGGGAGCTGTTTTTT